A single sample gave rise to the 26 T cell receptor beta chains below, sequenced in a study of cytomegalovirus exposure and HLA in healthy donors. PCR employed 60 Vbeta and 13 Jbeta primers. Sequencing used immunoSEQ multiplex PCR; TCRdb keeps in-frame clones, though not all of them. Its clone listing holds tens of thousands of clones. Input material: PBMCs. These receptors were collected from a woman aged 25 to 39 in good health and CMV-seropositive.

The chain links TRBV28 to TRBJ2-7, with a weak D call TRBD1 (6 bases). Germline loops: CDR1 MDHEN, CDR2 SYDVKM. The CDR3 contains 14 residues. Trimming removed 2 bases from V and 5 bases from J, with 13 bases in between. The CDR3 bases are TGTGCCAGCAGTTTAGTGGGCAGGGGCAACGAGCAGTACTTC. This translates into CASSLVGRGNEQYF.

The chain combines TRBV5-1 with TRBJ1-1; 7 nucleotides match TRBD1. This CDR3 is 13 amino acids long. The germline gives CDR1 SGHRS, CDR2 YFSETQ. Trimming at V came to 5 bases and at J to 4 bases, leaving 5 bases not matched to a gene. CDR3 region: CASRRGGVTEAFF. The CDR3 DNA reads TGCGCCAGCAGGAGAGGGGGCGTCACTGAAGCTTTCTTT.

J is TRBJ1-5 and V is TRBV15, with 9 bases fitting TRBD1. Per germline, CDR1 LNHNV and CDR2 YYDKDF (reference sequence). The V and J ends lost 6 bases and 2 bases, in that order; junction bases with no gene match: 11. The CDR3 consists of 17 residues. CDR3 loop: CATRGTGYVQGNQPQHF. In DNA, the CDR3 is TGTGCCACCAGAGGGACAGGGTACGTACAGGGCAATCAGCCCCAGCATTTT.

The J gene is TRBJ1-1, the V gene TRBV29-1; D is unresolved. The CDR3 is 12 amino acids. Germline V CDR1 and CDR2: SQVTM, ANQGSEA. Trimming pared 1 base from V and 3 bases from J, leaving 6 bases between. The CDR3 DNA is TGCAGCGTTGAAGTATCCCACACTGAAGCTTTCTTT. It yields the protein CSVEVSHTEAFF.

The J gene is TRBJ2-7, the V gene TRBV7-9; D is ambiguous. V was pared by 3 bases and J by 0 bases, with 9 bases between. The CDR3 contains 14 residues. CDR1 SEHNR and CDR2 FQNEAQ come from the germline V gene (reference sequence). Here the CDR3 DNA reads TGTGCCAGCAGCTTCGGGTCCCGCTCCTACGAGCAGTACTTC. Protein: CASSFGSRSYEQYF.

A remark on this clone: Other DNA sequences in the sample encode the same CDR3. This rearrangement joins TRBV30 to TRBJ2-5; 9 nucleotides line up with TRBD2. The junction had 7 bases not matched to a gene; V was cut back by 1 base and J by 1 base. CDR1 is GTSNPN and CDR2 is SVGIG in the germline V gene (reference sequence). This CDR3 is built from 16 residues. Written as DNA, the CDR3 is TGTGCCTGGAGTGCTATCGGAGCGGGAGGCCAAGAGACCCAGTACTTC. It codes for CAWSAIGAGGQETQYF.

Written as DNA, the CDR3 is TGTGCCTGGAGTAAACTTCTGACAGGGAACTATGGCTACACCTTC. Translation gives CAWSKLLTGNYGYTF. J is TRBJ1-2 and V is TRBV30; TRBD1 matches at 7 bases. Germline V gene lookup returns CDR1 GTSNPN and CDR2 SVGIG (reference sequence). V lost 2 bases and J lost 2; bases outside the gene matches: 8. The CDR3 is 15 amino acids.

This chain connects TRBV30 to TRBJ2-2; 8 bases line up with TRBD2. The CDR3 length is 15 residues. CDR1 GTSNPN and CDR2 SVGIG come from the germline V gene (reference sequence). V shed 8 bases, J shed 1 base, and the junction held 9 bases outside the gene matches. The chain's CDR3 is CAGGVAGQNTGELFF. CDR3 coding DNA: TGTGCCGGGGGGGTAGCGGGGCAGAACACCGGGGAGCTGTTTTTT.

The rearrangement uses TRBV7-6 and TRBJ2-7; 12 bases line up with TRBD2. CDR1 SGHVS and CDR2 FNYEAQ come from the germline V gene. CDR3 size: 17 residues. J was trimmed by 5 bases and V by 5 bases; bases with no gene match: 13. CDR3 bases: TGTGCCAGCAGCGGGGAACCTAGCGGGAGGGCAGTCCACGAGCAGTACTTC. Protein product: CASSGEPSGRAVHEQYF.

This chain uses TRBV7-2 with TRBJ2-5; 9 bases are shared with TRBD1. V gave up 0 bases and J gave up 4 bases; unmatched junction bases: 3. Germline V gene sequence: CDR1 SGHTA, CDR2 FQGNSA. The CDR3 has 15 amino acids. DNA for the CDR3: TGTGCCAGCAGCTTAGCACGACAGGGGGGAGAGACCCAGTACTTC. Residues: CASSLARQGGETQYF. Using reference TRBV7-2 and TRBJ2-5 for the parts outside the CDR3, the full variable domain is GAGVSQSPSNKVTEKGKDVELRCDPISGHTALYWYRQSLGQGLEFLIYFQGNSAPDKSGLPSDRFSAERTGGSVSTLTIQRTQQEDSAVYLCASSLARQGGETQYFGPGTRLLVL.

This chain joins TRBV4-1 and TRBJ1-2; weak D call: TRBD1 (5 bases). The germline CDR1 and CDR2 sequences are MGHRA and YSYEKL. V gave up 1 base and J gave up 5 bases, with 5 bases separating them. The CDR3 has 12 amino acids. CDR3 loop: CASSQGQYGYTF. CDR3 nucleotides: TGCGCCAGCAGCCAAGGACAGTATGGCTACACCTTC.

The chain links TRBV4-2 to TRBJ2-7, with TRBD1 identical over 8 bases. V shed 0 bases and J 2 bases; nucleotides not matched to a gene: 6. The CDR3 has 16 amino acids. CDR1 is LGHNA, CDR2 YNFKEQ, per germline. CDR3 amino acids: CASSQDPGQVAYEQYF. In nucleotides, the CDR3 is TGTGCCAGCAGCCAAGATCCGGGACAGGTTGCCTACGAGCAGTACTTC.

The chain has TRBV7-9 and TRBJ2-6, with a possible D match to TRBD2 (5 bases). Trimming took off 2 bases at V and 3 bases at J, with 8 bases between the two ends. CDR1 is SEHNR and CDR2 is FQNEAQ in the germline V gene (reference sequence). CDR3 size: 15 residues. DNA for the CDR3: TGTGCCAGCAGCTTACCCGGGGTTGGGGCCAACGTCCTGACTTTC. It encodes CASSLPGVGANVLTF.

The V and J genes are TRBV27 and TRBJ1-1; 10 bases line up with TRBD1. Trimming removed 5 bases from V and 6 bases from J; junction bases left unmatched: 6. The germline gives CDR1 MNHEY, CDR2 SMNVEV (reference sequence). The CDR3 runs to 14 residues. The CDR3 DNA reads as TGTGCCAGCAGTATCGACAGGGGGCTGGCTGAAGCTTTCTTT. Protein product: CASSIDRGLAEAFF.

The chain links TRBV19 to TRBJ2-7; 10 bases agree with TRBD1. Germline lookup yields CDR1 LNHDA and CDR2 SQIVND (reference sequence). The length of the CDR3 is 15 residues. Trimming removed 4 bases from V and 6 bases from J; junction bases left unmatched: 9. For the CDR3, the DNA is TGTGCCAGTAGTAAATCGGGACAGGGGCGCTCCGAGCAGTACTTC. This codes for CASSKSGQGRSEQYF.

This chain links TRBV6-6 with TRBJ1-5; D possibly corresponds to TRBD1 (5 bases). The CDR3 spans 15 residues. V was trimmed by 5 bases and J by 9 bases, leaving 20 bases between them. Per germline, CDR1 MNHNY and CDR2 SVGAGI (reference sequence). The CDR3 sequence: CASSDAWGGDGPQHF. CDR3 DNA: TGTGCCAGCAGTGACGCATGGGGGGGGGATGGGCCCCAGCATTTT.

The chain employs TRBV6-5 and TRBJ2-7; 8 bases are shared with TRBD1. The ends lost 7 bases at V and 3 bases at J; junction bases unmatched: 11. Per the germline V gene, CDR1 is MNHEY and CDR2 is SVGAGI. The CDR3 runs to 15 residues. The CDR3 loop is CASIGTGTGIYEQYF. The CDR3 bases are TGTGCCAGCATTGGAACCGGGACAGGAATCTACGAGCAGTACTTC.

This CDR3 reads CASSPELGQNYGYTF. The CDR3 bases are TGTGCCAGCAGTCCTGAGCTGGGACAGAACTATGGCTACACCTTC. V gene TRBV28 combines with J gene TRBJ1-2; 7 bases agree with TRBD1. The CDR3 contains 15 residues. Trimming took 5 bases from V and 2 from J; bases not matched to a gene: 8. Germline values: CDR1 MDHEN, CDR2 SYDVKM.

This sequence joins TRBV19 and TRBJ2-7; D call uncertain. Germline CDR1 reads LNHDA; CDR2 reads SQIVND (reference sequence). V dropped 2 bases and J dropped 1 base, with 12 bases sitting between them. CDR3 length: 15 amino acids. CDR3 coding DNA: TGTGCCAGTAGTATAAAAGTTTACAGATCCTACGAGCAGTACTTC. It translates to CASSIKVYRSYEQYF.

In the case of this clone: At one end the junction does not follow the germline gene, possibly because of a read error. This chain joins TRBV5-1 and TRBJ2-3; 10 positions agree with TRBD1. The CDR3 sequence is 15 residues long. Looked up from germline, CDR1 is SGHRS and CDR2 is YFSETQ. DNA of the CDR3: TGCGCCAGCAGCTTTGGGACAGGGGAAACAGATAAGCAGTATTTT. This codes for CASSFGTGETDKQYF.

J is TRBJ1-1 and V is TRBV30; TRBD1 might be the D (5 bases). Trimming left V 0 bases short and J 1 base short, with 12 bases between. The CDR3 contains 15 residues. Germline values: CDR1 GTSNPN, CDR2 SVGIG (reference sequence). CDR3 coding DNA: TGTGCCTGGAGTGTTCCTCGACAGTCGAACACTGAAGCTTTCTTT. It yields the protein CAWSVPRQSNTEAFF.

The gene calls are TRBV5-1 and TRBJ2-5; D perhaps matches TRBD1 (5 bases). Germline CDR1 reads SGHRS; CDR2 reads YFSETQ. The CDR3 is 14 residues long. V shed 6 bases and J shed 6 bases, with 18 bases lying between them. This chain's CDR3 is CASNKESPGKTQYF. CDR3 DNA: TGCGCCAGCAATAAGGAAAGCCCAGGGAAGACCCAGTACTTC.

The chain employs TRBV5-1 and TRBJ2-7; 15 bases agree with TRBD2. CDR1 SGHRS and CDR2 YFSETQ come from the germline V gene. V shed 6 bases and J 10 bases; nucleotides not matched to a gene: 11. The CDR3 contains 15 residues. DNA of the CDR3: TGCGCCAGCATCCCCGATCCGGGACTAGCGGGAGGACAGTACTTC. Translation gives CASIPDPGLAGGQYF.

DNA for the CDR3: TGTGCCAGTAGCAGTAGGGGGGGACAGGGGGCTGGAGAGCAGTACTTC. It encodes CASSSRGGQGAGEQYF. The chain links TRBV19 to TRBJ2-7, with 12 bases fitting TRBD1. The CDR3 totals 16 residues. CDR1 is LNHDA, CDR2 SQIVND, per germline (reference sequence). Germline trimming cut 6 bases from V and 7 bases from J; bases unmatched to any gene: 13.

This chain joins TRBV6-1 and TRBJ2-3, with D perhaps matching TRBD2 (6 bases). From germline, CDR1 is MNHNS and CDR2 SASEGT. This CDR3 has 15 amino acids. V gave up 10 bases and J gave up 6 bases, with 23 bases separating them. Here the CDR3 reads CAITFRDSSSDTQYF. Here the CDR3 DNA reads TGTGCCATCACTTTTCGGGACTCATCCTCGGATACGCAGTATTTT.

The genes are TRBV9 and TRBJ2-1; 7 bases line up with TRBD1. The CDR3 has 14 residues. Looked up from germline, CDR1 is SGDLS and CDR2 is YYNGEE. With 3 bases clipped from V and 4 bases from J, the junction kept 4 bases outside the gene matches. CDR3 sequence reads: CASSAGTVYNEQFF. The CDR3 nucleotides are TGTGCCAGCAGCGCTGGGACAGTATACAATGAGCAGTTCTTC.